One and the same sample provided the 15 T cell receptor beta chains below, sequenced in a study of shared clonotypes between healthy human individuals. Measured with immunoSEQ multiplex PCR; TCRdb has only the in-frame clones, and not every one. The sample shows millions of clones, about 92% of them seen only once. Selected positively for CCR7 and CD45RO-negative, naive CD8 cells excluded terminally differentiated effector memory CD45RA+ cells. Sequenced: naive CD8+ T cells from PBMCs. The origin of the receptors is a man aged 18 to 30 in good health. Some clones in this sample may be carry-over from other donors' samples.

The rearrangement links TRBV19 to TRBJ2-5; possible D gene TRBD1, 6 bases. The germline V gene has CDR1 LNHDA and CDR2 SQIVND (reference sequence). The CDR3 is 14 residues long. V was shortened by 3 bases and J by 4 bases, with 12 bases between the two germline ends. CDR3 in amino acids: CASSIAGVGETQYF. For the CDR3, the DNA is TGTGCCAGTAGTATTGCAGGGGTCGGAGAGACCCAGTACTTC.

This clone was recorded only once. The chain carries TRBV11-2 and TRBJ2-1; tentatively, D is TRBD1 (5 bases). This CDR3 is 16 amino acids long. The V end was cut by 2 bases, the J end by 2 bases, with 13 bases between. Germline CDR1 reads SGHAT; CDR2 reads FQNNGV. The CDR3 is CASSLQGLWAYNEQFF. Written as DNA, the CDR3 is TGTGCCAGCAGCTTACAGGGCCTGTGGGCCTACAATGAGCAGTTCTTC.

This clone was counted once. The CDR3 DNA follows: TGTGCCAGCAGTACTAGTGACAATGAGCAGTTCTTC. Translation: CASSTSDNEQFF. The chain recombines TRBV27 with TRBJ2-1; TRBD2 is a possible D gene (5 bases). Per the germline V gene, CDR1 is MNHEY and CDR2 is SMNVEV (reference sequence). Trimming took 5 bases from V and 5 from J, leaving 7 bases between them. The CDR3 totals 12 residues.

The rearrangement joins TRBV7-2 to TRBJ2-4; either TRBD1 or TRBD2 may fit D (5 bases each). V gave up 6 bases and J gave up 0 bases, with 18 bases separating them. The germline V gene encodes CDR1 SGHTA and CDR2 FQGNSA. The CDR3 covers 17 residues. The CDR3 spells CASSSGRLALAKNIQYF. The CDR3 DNA is TGTGCCAGCAGTTCGGGACGGCTAGCCCTAGCCAAAAACATTCAGTACTTC.

The chain has TRBV29-1 and TRBJ2-5; D is undetermined. Germline CDR1 and CDR2: SQVTM and ANQGSEA. The CDR3 is 12 amino acids. The germline V and J ends were trimmed by 4 bases and 7 bases, with 13 bases remaining between them. This chain's CDR3 is CSVVGMARTQYF. The CDR3 DNA reads as TGCAGCGTTGTCGGCATGGCAAGGACCCAGTACTTC.

The gene calls are TRBV27 and TRBJ1-5, with D maybe TRBD1 (5 bases). This CDR3 is 15 amino acids long. Per germline, CDR1 MNHEY and CDR2 SMNVEV (reference sequence). With 6 bases removed from V and 7 bases from J, the gap between germline ends came to 19 bases. This chain's CDR3 is CASRIMGRGTQPQHF. The CDR3 DNA reads TGTGCCAGCAGAATCATGGGACGGGGAACCCAGCCCCAGCATTTT.

V and J are TRBV7-9 and TRBJ2-1, with 7 bases matching TRBD2. CDR3 length: 15 amino acids. The germline gives CDR1 SEHNR, CDR2 FQNEAQ (reference sequence). V shed 5 bases, J shed 4 bases, and the junction held 8 bases outside the gene matches. The CDR3 nucleotides are TGTGCCAGCAGCGCCCGGGACTACCGATACAATGAGCAGTTCTTC. It yields the protein CASSARDYRYNEQFF.

V usage is TRBV27 and J usage is TRBJ1-1; 8 bases map to TRBD1. The junction had 6 bases not matched to a gene; V was cut back by 3 bases and J by 0 bases. Per germline, CDR1 MNHEY and CDR2 SMNVEV (reference sequence). The CDR3 totals 16 residues. DNA for the CDR3: TGTGCCAGCAGTTTTCGGCAGGGGGCAGTGAACACTGAAGCTTTCTTT. Translation gives CASSFRQGAVNTEAFF.

V gene TRBV19 combines with J gene TRBJ2-5; tentatively, D is TRBD1 (6 bases). Germline V gives CDR1 LNHDA, CDR2 SQIVND (reference sequence). V lost 10 bases to trimming and J lost 5 bases, with 20 bases between them. This CDR3 spans 14 amino acids. The CDR3 loop is CATRATGLWETQYF. DNA of the CDR3: TGTGCCACTCGTGCGACAGGATTATGGGAGACCCAGTACTTC.

The rearrangement joins TRBV4-3 to TRBJ2-5; 9 bases agree with TRBD2. CDR1 and CDR2 from the germline V gene are LGHNA and YSLEER. With V trimmed by 0 bases and J by 2 bases, 7 bases remained unmatched. The CDR3 loop spans 17 amino acids. Here the CDR3 reads CASSQDIGLAGQETQYF. CDR3 coding DNA: TGCGCCAGCAGCCAAGATATCGGCCTAGCGGGGCAAGAGACCCAGTACTTC.

This chain connects TRBV5-1 to TRBJ2-2; 7 bases align to TRBD2. Trimming took 3 bases from V and 3 from J; bases not matched to a gene: 8. Per the germline V gene, CDR1 is SGHRS and CDR2 is YFSETQ. The CDR3 covers 16 residues. The CDR3 here is CASSWPPAGDTGELFF. In DNA, the CDR3 is TGCGCCAGCAGCTGGCCGCCGGCGGGGGACACCGGGGAGCTGTTTTTT.

The gene calls are TRBV19 and TRBJ2-7; 12 bases are a match to TRBD2. This CDR3 contains 17 residues. Germline V gives CDR1 LNHDA, CDR2 SQIVND (reference sequence). V gave up 5 bases and J gave up 4 bases; unmatched junction bases: 12. The CDR3 DNA reads TGTGCCAGTAGTCCTTATGGGGCTAGCGGGAGGGATTACGAGCAGTACTTC. This encodes CASSPYGASGRDYEQYF.

CDR3 residues: CASSKSGTGNDEQYF. The CDR3 nucleotides are TGTGCCAGCAGCAAATCCGGGACAGGGAATGACGAGCAGTACTTC. J is TRBJ2-7 and V is TRBV21-1; the table's D call of TRBD1 was not tested on the DNA. TRBV21-1 is an annotated pseudogene. The CDR3 has 15 amino acids.

This clone occurred once. At the DNA level, this CDR3 is encoded by other sequences in the same sample as well. V is TRBV6-5 and J is TRBJ2-5; D is undetermined. The V and J ends lost 4 bases and 2 bases respectively, with 8 bases between them. CDR3 length equals 13 residues. Germline V gene lookup returns CDR1 MNHEY and CDR2 SVGAGI. CDR3 protein: CASSWTGQETQYF. The CDR3 bases are TGTGCCAGCAGTTGGACCGGTCAAGAGACCCAGTACTTC.

The chain is built from TRBV27 and TRBJ2-1, with TRBD2 as a possible D gene (5 bases). Germline assignment: CDR1 MNHEY and CDR2 SMNVEV (reference sequence). Trimming removed 5 bases at V and 3 bases at J, with 17 bases between. CDR3 size: 16 residues. CDR3: CASSALAYSFYNEQFF. The CDR3 DNA reads as TGTGCCAGCAGTGCGCTAGCTTACAGCTTCTACAATGAGCAGTTCTTC.